This T cell receptor beta chain stems from a study of blood T cell repertoires in COVID-19. Across the study: The cDNA or gDNA used as material had been derived from T cells, B-cell-depleted T cells, or PBMCs.

In the original analysis: Using reference gene primer amplification, nucleated cell counts were estimated. Sequencing used immunoSEQ multiplex PCR; TCRdb keeps in-frame clones, though not all of them. That table furnishes V, J and clone size, whereas the DNA furnished D and trimming. In the table there are about 88,000 clones, 89% of which are singletons. CDR3 length equals 13 residues. V was cut by 3 bases and J by 3 bases, with 8 bases left in between. Germline loops: CDR1 LNHDA, CDR2 SQIVND (reference sequence). The material sequenced was peripheral blood. The clonotype originates from an elderly woman with active COVID-19. The rearrangement joins TRBV19 to TRBJ2-5; no clear D gene. CDR3 bases: TGTGCCAGTAGTATTAGTATAGAAGAGACCCAGTACTTC. Its protein product is CASSISIEETQYF.